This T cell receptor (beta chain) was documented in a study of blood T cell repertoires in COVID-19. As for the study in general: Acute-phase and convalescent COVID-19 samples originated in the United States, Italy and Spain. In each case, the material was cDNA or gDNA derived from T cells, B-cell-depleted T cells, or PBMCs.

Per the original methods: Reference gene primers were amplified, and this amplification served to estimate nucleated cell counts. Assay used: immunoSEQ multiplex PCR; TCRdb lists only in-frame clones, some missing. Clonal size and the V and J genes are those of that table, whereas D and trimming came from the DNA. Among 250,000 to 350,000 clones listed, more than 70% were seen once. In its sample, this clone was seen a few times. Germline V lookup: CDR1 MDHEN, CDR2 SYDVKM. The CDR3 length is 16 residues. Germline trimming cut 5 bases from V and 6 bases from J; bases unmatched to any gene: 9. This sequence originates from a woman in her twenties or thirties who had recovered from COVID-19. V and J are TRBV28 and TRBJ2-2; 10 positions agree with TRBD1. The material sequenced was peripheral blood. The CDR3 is CASSTRGTGDPGELFF. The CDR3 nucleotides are TGTGCCAGCAGTACCCGAGGGACAGGGGATCCCGGGGAGCTGTTTTTT.